Below, 8 T cell receptor beta chains from the same sample are listed, as sequenced in a study of cytomegalovirus exposure and HLA in healthy donors. PCR used 60 Vbeta primers and 13 Jbeta primers. Using immunoSEQ multiplex PCR, the repertoire was profiled, and TCRdb retains in-frame clones only, with some absent. The sample holds more than 150,000 clones, around 80% seen once. Sequences were obtained from PBMCs. Every receptor here comes from a man between 18 and 29 years old in good health and CMV-seronegative.

This clone was seen a handful of times. The chain employs TRBV12-5 and TRBJ1-1, with D unresolved. V lost 11 bases and J lost 7, with 17 bases in between. The CDR3 extends over 12 amino acids. Germline lookup yields CDR1 LGHNT and CDR2 FRNRAP. The CDR3 nucleotides are TGTGCTGGCCAAGGCGGCACCGGTGAAGCTTTCTTT. As protein: CAGQGGTGEAFF.

The genes are TRBV2 and TRBJ1-6, with 7 bases matching TRBD1. J gave up 12 bases and V 5 bases, and 7 bases lay outside the gene matches. The CDR3 totals 13 residues. Germline V lookup: CDR1 SNHLY, CDR2 FYNNEI. CDR3 DNA: TGTGCCAGCAGTCGACAGGGTCGGGGACCCCTCCACTTT. Translated: CASSRQGRGPLHF.

The CDR3 region has the DNA TGTGCCAGCAGCGATGACACCTCCGAGCAGTACTTC. As protein: CASSDDTSEQYF. This chain uses TRBV5-4 with TRBJ2-7; D is uncertain. CDR1 SGHNT and CDR2 YYREEE come from the germline V gene (reference sequence). The CDR3 extends over 12 amino acids. Trimming shortened V by 4 bases and J by 6 bases, and 11 bases separated the two germline ends.

The chain combines TRBV29-1 with TRBJ2-1, with 14 bases identical to TRBD2. CDR1 SQVTM and CDR2 ANQGSEA come from the germline V gene. The CDR3 covers 15 residues. The ends lost 3 bases at V and 8 bases at J; junction bases unmatched: 6. CDR3 nucleotides: TGCAGCGTTGATCAGGGACTAGCGGGAGTCGATGAGCAGTTCTTC. Residues: CSVDQGLAGVDEQFF.

The chain couples TRBV9 to TRBJ2-3, with TRBD2 matching over 10 bases. The V gene's germline CDR1 is SGDLS and CDR2 YYNGEE. CDR3 length: 16 amino acids. V lost 0 bases to trimming and J lost 1 base; unmatched junction nucleotides: 2. Here the CDR3 reads CASSVDLAGGTDTQYF. In DNA, the CDR3 is TGTGCCAGCAGCGTAGATCTAGCGGGGGGCACAGATACGCAGTATTTT. Together with reference TRBV9 and TRBJ2-3, the CDR3 gives the full variable domain: DSGVTQTPKHLITATGQRVTLRCSPRSGDLSVYWYQQSLDQGLQFLIQYYNGEERAKGNILERFSAQQFPDLHSELNLSSLELGDSALYFCASSVDLAGGTDTQYFGPGTRLTVL.

This clone has just one count. The rearrangement joins TRBV5-1 to TRBJ2-1; 10 nucleotides agree with TRBD1. Trimming removed 4 bases from V and 3 bases from J; junction bases left unmatched: 1. From germline, CDR1 is SGHRS and CDR2 YFSETQ. CDR3 length equals 14 residues. Here the CDR3 DNA reads TGCGCCAGCAGCAGGACAGGGGGCTACAATGAGCAGTTCTTC. Translating it yields CASSRTGGYNEQFF.

This chain connects TRBV14 to TRBJ2-1; D is uncertain. V was pared by 4 bases and J by 3 bases, with 7 bases between. The CDR3 spans 13 residues. In germline, CDR1 is SGHDN, CDR2 FVKESK. The CDR3 loop is CASSRVFYNEQFF. CDR3 DNA sequence: TGTGCCAGCAGCCGTGTCTTCTACAATGAGCAGTTCTTC.

This clone was found a few times. Relative to the germline gene, one junction end is altered; a read error may explain this. The chain joins TRBV30 to TRBJ1-2; D might be TRBD1 (5 bases). There are 12 residues in the CDR3. Germline CDR1 reads GTSNPN; CDR2 reads SVGIG (reference sequence). CDR3 coding DNA: TGTGCCTGGAGTATCCAGGCAGGGCGGTCTCAGTTC. Amino acid sequence: CAWSIQAGRSQF.